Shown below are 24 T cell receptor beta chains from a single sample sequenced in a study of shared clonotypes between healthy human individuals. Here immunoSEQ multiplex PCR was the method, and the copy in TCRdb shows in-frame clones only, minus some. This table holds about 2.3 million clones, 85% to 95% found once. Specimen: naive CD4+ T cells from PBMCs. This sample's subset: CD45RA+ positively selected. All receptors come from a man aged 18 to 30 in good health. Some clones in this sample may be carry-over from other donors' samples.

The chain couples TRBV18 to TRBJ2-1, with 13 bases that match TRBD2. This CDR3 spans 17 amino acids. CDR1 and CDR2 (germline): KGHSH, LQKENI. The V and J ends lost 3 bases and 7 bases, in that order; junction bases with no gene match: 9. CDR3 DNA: TGTGCCAGCTCACCCACCCGACTAGCGGGAGGTAGGAATGAGCAGTTCTTC. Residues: CASSPTRLAGGRNEQFF.

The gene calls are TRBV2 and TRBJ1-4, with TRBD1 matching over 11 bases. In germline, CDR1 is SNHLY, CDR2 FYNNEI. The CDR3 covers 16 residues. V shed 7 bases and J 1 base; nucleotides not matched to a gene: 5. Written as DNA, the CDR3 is TGTGCCAGCAAACGGGACAGGGGGGGAACTAATGAAAAACTGTTTTTT. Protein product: CASKRDRGGTNEKLFF. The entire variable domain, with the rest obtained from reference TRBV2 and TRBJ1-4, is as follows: EPEVTQTPSHQVTQMGQEVILRCVPISNHLYFYWYRQILGQKVEFLVSFYNNEISEKSEIFDDQFSVERPDGSNFTLKIRSTKLEDSAMYFCASKRDRGGTNEKLFFGSGTQLSVL.

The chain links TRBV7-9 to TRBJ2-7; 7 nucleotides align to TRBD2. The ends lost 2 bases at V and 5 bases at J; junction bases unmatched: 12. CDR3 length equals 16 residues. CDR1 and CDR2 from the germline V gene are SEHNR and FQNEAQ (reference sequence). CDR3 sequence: CASSLTFGGVVNEQYF. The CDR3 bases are TGTGCCAGCAGCTTAACTTTTGGGGGGGTGGTCAACGAGCAGTACTTC.

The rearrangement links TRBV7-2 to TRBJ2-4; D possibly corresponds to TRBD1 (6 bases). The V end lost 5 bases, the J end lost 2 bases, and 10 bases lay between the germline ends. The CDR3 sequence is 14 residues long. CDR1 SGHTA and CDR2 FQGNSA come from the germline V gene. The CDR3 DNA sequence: TGTGCCAGCAGCCAGGGACAAACCAAAAACATTCAGTACTTC. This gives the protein CASSQGQTKNIQYF.

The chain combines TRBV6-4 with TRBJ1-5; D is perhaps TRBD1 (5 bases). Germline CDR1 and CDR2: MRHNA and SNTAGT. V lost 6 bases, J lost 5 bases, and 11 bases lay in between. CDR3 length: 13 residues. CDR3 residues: CASSRDRYQPQHF. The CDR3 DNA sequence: TGTGCCAGCAGCCGGGACCGATATCAGCCCCAGCATTTT.

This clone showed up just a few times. The chain's CDR3 is CASSREGRSETQYF. Written as DNA, the CDR3 is TGTGCCAGCAGCCGGGAAGGGAGATCCGAGACCCAGTACTTC. The V gene is TRBV7-7, the J gene TRBJ2-5, with D perhaps matching TRBD2 (5 bases). Germline CDR1 reads SSHAT; CDR2 reads FNYEAQ (reference sequence). The CDR3 is 14 amino acids. Trimming removed 5 bases from V and 5 bases from J, with 15 bases in between.

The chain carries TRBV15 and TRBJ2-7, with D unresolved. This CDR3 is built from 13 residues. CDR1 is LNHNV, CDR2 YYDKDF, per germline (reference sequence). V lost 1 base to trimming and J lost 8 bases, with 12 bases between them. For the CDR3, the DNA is TGTGCCACCAGCAGAGCGGACGGCCCACAGCAGTACTTC. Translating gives CATSRADGPQQYF.

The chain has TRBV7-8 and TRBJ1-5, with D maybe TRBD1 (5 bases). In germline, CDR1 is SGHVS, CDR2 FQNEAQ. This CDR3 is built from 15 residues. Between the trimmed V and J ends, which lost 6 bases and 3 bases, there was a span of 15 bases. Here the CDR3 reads CASSLNNRINQPQHF. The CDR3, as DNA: TGTGCCAGCAGTCTCAATAACAGGATCAATCAGCCCCAGCATTTT.

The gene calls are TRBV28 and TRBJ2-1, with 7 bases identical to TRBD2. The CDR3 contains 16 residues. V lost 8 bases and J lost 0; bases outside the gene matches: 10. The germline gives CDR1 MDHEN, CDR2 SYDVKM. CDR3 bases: TGTGCCAGCGAGAGGCCTAGCGGAGACTCCTACAATGAGCAGTTCTTC. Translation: CASERPSGDSYNEQFF.

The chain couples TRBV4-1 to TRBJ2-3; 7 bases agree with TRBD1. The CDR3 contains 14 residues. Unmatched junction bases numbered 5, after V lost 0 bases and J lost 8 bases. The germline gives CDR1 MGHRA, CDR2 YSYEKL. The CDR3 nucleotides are TGCGCCAGCAGCCAAGAAGGGACAGCAGGTACGCAGTATTTT. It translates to CASSQEGTAGTQYF.

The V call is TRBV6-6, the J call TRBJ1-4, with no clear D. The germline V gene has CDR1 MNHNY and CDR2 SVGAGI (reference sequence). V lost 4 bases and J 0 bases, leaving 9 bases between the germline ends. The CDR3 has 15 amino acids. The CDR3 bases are TGTGCCAGCAGTTCCGGACTTTCAACTAATGAAAAACTGTTTTTT. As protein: CASSSGLSTNEKLFF.

The CDR3 spells CASSFEFSSYGYTF. DNA of the CDR3: TGTGCCAGCAGCTTCGAGTTTTCGAGCTATGGCTACACCTTC. The rearrangement joins TRBV5-6 to TRBJ1-2; no clear D. CDR3 size: 14 residues. Germline assignment: CDR1 SGHDT and CDR2 YYEEEE. The germline V and J ends were trimmed by 2 bases and 4 bases, with 12 bases remaining between them.

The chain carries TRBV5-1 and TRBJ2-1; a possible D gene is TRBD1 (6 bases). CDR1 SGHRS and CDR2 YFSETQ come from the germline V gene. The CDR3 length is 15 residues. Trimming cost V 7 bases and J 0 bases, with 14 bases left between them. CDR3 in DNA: TGCGCCAGCTCGACCGGGACACTCTCCTACAATGAGCAGTTCTTC. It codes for CASSTGTLSYNEQFF.

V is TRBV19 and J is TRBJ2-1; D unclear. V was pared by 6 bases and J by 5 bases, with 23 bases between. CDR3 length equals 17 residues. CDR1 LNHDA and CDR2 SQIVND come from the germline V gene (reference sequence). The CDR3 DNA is TGTGCCAGTAGGCCTGGTTTCGGGTATAGTATAGACAATGAGCAGTTCTTC. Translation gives CASRPGFGYSIDNEQFF.

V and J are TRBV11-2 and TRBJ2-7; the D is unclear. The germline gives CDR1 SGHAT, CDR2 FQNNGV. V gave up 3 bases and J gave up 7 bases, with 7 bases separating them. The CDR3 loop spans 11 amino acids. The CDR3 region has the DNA TGTGCCAGCAGCTTCCACCGGGAGCAGTACTTC. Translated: CASSFHREQYF.

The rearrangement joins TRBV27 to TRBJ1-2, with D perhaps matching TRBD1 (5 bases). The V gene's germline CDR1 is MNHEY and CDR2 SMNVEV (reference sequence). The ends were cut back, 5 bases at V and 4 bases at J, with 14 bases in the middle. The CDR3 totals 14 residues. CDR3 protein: CASSPTGTVYGYTF. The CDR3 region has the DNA TGTGCCAGCAGTCCCACCGGGACTGTCTATGGCTACACCTTC.

CDR3 bases: TGTGCCAGCAGTTTGCACAAACCGGGACCGACACTTTATGGCTACACCTTC. Protein: CASSLHKPGPTLYGYTF. The gene calls are TRBV27 and TRBJ1-2; possibly TRBD1 for D (5 bases). V lost 3 bases to trimming and J lost 5 bases, with 22 bases between them. The CDR3 length is 17 residues. Germline-derived CDR1 and CDR2 are MNHEY and SMNVEV (reference sequence).

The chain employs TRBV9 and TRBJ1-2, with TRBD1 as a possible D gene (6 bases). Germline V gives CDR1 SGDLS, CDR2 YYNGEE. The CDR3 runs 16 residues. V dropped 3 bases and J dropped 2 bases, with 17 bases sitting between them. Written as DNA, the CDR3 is TGTGCCAGCAGCGGACGCCGACAGGAGGAGAACTATGGCTACACCTTC. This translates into CASSGRRQEENYGYTF.

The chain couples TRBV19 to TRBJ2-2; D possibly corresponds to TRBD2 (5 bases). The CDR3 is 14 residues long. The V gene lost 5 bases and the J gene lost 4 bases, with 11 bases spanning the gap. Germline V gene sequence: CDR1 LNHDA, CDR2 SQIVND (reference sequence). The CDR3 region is CASSDPGVTGELFF. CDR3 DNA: TGTGCCAGTAGTGACCCCGGGGTCACCGGGGAGCTGTTTTTT. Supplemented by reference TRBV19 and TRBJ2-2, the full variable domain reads DGGITQSPKYLFRKEGQNVTLSCEQNLNHDAMYWYRQDPGQGLRLIYYSQIVNDFQKGDIAEGYSVSREKKESFPLTVTSAQKNPTAFYLCASSDPGVTGELFFGEGSRLTVL.

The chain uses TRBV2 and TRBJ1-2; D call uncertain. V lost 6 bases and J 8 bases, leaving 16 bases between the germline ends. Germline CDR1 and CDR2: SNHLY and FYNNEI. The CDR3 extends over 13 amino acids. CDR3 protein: CASRAVETGGYTF. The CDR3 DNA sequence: TGTGCCAGCAGAGCCGTCGAGACGGGGGGCTACACCTTC.

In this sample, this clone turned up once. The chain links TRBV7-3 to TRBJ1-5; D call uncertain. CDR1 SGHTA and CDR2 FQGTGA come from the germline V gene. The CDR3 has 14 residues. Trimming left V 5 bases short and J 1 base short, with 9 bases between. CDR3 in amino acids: CASSPYKSNQPQHF. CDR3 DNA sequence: TGTGCCAGCAGCCCCTACAAAAGCAATCAGCCCCAGCATTTT.

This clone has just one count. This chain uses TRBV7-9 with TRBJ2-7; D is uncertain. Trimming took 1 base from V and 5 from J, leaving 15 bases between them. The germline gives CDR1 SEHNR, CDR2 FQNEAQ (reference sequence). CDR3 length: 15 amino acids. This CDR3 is CASSLGERSRDEQYF. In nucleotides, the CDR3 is TGTGCCAGCAGCTTAGGAGAGCGCTCTAGGGACGAGCAGTACTTC.

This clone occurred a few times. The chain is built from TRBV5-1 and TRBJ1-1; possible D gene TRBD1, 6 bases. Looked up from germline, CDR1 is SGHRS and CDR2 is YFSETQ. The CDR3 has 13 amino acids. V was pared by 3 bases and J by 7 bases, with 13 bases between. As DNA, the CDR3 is TGCGCCAGCAGCTCCCCCAGGGGCGGTGAAGCTTTCTTT. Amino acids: CASSSPRGGEAFF. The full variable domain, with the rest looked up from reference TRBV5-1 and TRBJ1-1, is KAGVTQTPRYLIKTRGQQVTLSCSPISGHRSVSWYQQTPGQGLQFLFEYFSETQRNKGNFPGRFSGRQFSNSRSEMNVSTLELGDSALYLCASSSPRGGEAFFGQGTRLTVV.

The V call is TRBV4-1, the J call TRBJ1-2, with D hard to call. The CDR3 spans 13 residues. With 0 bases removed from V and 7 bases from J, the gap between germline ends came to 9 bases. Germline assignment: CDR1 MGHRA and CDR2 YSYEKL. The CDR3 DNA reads TGCGCCAGCAGCCAAGATAGAGAGCGTGGCTACACCTTC. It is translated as CASSQDRERGYTF.